This TCR beta chain was retrieved from a study of early T cells in non-severe SARS-CoV-2 infection. On the study more broadly: Sequencing of bulk RNA from unsorted whole blood was done, without chain pairing.

This clonotype was observed at least ten times. Its specificity is not known. With V trimmed by 4 bases and J by 4 bases, 9 bases remained unmatched. Per the germline V gene, CDR1 is DFQATT and CDR2 is SNEGSKA (reference sequence). The CDR3 spans 15 residues. Overall study findings and caveats: Reliance on VDJdb matching favored anti-spike CD8 responses; private and CD4 specificities were missed.

Unique molecular identifiers were affixed to single, distinct cDNA molecules. TCRdb reprocessed the 5' RACE reads via MiXCR and lists one record per CDR3 protein. Among 50,000 to 60,000 distinct CDR3 sequences listed, roughly 6.8% were seen once. The sequence derives from an adult who was a healthcare worker with PCR-confirmed SARS-CoV-2 infection or an uninfected control (not recorded which). Sequencing used whole blood. This rearrangement joins TRBV20-1 to TRBJ2-3, with 9 bases fitting TRBD1. In nucleotides, the CDR3 is TGCAGTGCTAAAACCGGGACAGGGACCTCAGATACGCAGTATTTT. Translated, it gives CSAKTGTGTSDTQYF.